These 3 T cell receptor beta chains were sequenced from one sample in a study of T cell responses to AZD1222 COVID-19 vaccine. Sequencing used immunoSEQ multiplex PCR; TCRdb keeps in-frame clones, though not all of them. The sample records roughly 79,000 clones, around 92% being singletons. The sample consisted of peripheral blood, taken on day 0 of MenACWY control vaccination. These receptors were obtained from an adult in good health.

The V gene is TRBV28, the J gene TRBJ2-7, with 7 bases that match TRBD2. Trimming at V came to 8 bases and at J to 3 bases, leaving 19 bases not matched to a gene. Germline loops: CDR1 MDHEN, CDR2 SYDVKM. The CDR3 length is 17 residues. The CDR3 protein is CASPPAWGGSPLYEQYF. The CDR3 DNA sequence: TGTGCCAGCCCCCCCGCGTGGGGCGGGAGCCCCCTCTACGAGCAGTACTTC.

V gene TRBV6-5 combines with J gene TRBJ2-2, with D possibly matching TRBD1 (5 bases). V was shortened by 8 bases and J by 1 base, with 8 bases between the two germline ends. The CDR3 sequence is 13 residues long. Germline CDR1 reads MNHEY; CDR2 reads SVGAGI. In DNA form, the CDR3 reads TGTGCCAGCCGTAGGGGGAACACCGGGGAGCTGTTTTTT. It is translated as CASRRGNTGELFF.

CDR3 amino acids: CASSLGQEEQYF. CDR3 DNA: TGTGCCAGCTCACTAGGACAGGAGGAGCAGTACTTC. The J gene is TRBJ2-7, the V gene TRBV18, with TRBD1 matching over 7 bases. This CDR3 is built from 12 residues. Germline-derived CDR1 and CDR2 are KGHSH and LQKENI. V lost 4 bases, J lost 7 bases, and 4 bases stayed unmatched.